A single sample gave rise to the 26 T cell receptor beta chains below, sequenced in a study of blood T cell repertoires in COVID-19. Profiled with immunoSEQ multiplex PCR; TCRdb holds only in-frame clones, not every one. The sample holds roughly 330,000 clones; roughly nine tenths are singletons and the top ten take approximately 5.3%. The sequencing input was PBMCs or T cells enriched from blood (not recorded which). The receptors were gathered from a woman aged 25 to 39 who had recovered from COVID-19.

The rearrangement joins TRBV10-1 to TRBJ2-2; 10 bases are shared with TRBD2. The CDR3 covers 17 residues. The J segment lost 3 bases and the V segment lost 9 bases, leaving 13 bases of the junction unmatched. CDR1 is WNHNN, CDR2 SYGVQD, per germline (reference sequence). The CDR3 nucleotides are TGCGCCAGAAATAGCGGGGGGACGCCTAATGACACCGGGGAGCTGTTTTTT. Amino acid sequence: CARNSGGTPNDTGELFF.

The chain has TRBV11-2 and TRBJ2-1; 7 bases line up with TRBD2. The CDR3 runs to 14 residues. Germline CDR1 SGHAT, CDR2 FQNNGV. Germline trimming cut 5 bases from V and 6 bases from J; bases unmatched to any gene: 7. CDR3 nucleotide sequence: TGTGCCAGCAGCCCAGCGGGGTTCCTCAATGAGCAGTTCTTC. This translates into CASSPAGFLNEQFF.

V is TRBV21-1 and J is TRBJ2-7; no DNA check was done on the table's D call, TRBD1. TRBV21-1 is described as a pseudogene. CDR3 length equals 17 residues. The CDR3 DNA is TGTGCCAGCAGCCGCAAAATGCCCGGGACAGGGATGTACGAGCAGTACTTC. It specifies CASSRKMPGTGMYEQYF.

This sequence joins TRBV6-5 and TRBJ1-3, with D tentatively TRBD1 (5 bases). Germline loops: CDR1 MNHEY, CDR2 SVGAGI. The CDR3 sequence is 15 residues long. Trimming took 6 bases from V and 1 from J, leaving 13 bases between them. CDR3 in amino acids: CASSPVGTSGNTIYF. CDR3 DNA: TGTGCCAGCAGCCCGGTTGGGACTTCTGGAAACACCATATATTTT.

This clone occurred a few times. The gene calls are TRBV6-5 and TRBJ1-1, with 8 nucleotides matching TRBD1. Trimming at V came to 5 bases and at J to 6 bases, leaving 2 bases not matched to a gene. CDR1 MNHEY and CDR2 SVGAGI come from the germline V gene. The CDR3 covers 12 residues. As DNA, the CDR3 is TGTGCCAGCAGTCGGACAGGGTCTGAAGCTTTCTTT. It specifies CASSRTGSEAFF.

The V call is TRBV19, the J call TRBJ1-2; 8 nucleotides align to TRBD1. CDR1 is LNHDA, CDR2 SQIVND, per germline (reference sequence). The CDR3 is 14 amino acids. The V segment lost 6 bases and the J segment 3 bases; nucleotides outside the gene matches: 6. CDR3 protein: CASSPGGADYGYTF. CDR3 DNA: TGTGCCAGTAGCCCAGGGGGCGCGGACTATGGCTACACCTTC.

This clone appeared once. The chain has TRBV9 and TRBJ1-1; 7 positions match TRBD1. V lost 4 bases, J lost 5 bases, and 8 bases stayed unmatched. The germline V gene encodes CDR1 SGDLS and CDR2 YYNGEE. The length of the CDR3 is 14 residues. The CDR3 DNA reads as TGTGCCAGCAGCATCAGGGGGTTAGGGACTGAAGCTTTCTTT. Translated: CASSIRGLGTEAFF.

V usage is TRBV19 and J usage is TRBJ2-3; 7 bases are shared with TRBD2. This CDR3 is 15 amino acids long. V lost 6 bases to trimming and J lost 1 base; unmatched junction nucleotides: 7. CDR1 and CDR2 (germline): LNHDA, SQIVND (reference sequence). The CDR3 DNA reads TGTGCCAGTAGGGGACTCCGGGGGGGCACAGATACGCAGTATTTT. It translates to CASRGLRGGTDTQYF.

V is TRBV19 and J is TRBJ2-1, with 7 bases matching TRBD1. This CDR3 has 12 amino acids. The germline V gene encodes CDR1 LNHDA and CDR2 SQIVND (reference sequence). J was trimmed by 8 bases and V by 5 bases; bases with no gene match: 3. The CDR3 DNA sequence: TGTGCCAGTAGTCCGACAGGGTATGAGCAGTTCTTC. This translates into CASSPTGYEQFF.

Here the CDR3 reads CASSRGAVGMSNYGYTF. The CDR3 nucleotides read TGTGCCAGCAGCCGGGGGGCCGTCGGTATGTCTAACTATGGCTACACCTTC. The chain combines TRBV6-4 with TRBJ1-2; weak D call: TRBD1 (6 bases). The length of the CDR3 is 17 residues. The V and J ends lost 6 bases and 0 bases respectively, with 20 bases between them. Germline-derived CDR1 and CDR2 are MRHNA and SNTAGT.

The V call is TRBV4-2, the J call TRBJ2-2; D is perhaps TRBD1 (5 bases). The V gene's germline CDR1 is LGHNA and CDR2 YNFKEQ. The CDR3 loop spans 14 amino acids. V dropped 0 bases and J dropped 3 bases, with 5 bases sitting between them. The CDR3 bases are TGTGCCAGCAGCCAAGACAGGGACACCGGGGAGCTGTTTTTT. It encodes CASSQDRDTGELFF.

The chain recombines TRBV5-1 with TRBJ2-1; TRBD2 matches 10 bases. V was clipped by 2 bases and J by 9 bases; unmatched bases: 11. Germline V gives CDR1 SGHRS, CDR2 YFSETQ. This CDR3 has 16 residues. CDR3 in DNA: TGCGCCAGCAGCTTCTCCCCTAGCGGGGGCAACGTTGAGCAGTTCTTC. It yields the protein CASSFSPSGGNVEQFF.

Details on this clone: Other DNA sequences in the sample encode the same CDR3. The V call is TRBV7-2, the J call TRBJ1-2; D perhaps matches TRBD1 (5 bases). Per the germline V gene, CDR1 is SGHTA and CDR2 is FQGNSA. This CDR3 contains 14 residues. With 1 base removed from V and 5 bases from J, the gap between germline ends came to 11 bases. CDR3 in DNA: TGTGCCAGCAGCTTAGGCGGCGGGGGGTATGGCTACACCTTC. Amino acid sequence: CASSLGGGGYGYTF.

The CDR3 sequence: CASSLRVGDEQYF. The DNA of the CDR3 is TGTGCCAGCAGCCTGAGGGTGGGAGATGAGCAGTACTTC. The genes are TRBV7-2 and TRBJ2-7; TRBD2 might be the D (5 bases). Per the germline V gene, CDR1 is SGHTA and CDR2 is FQGNSA. V was pared by 5 bases and J by 7 bases, with 15 bases between. This CDR3 is built from 13 residues.

The chain recombines TRBV2 with TRBJ2-7, with D perhaps matching TRBD2 (5 bases). The germline V and J ends were trimmed by 7 bases and 2 bases, with 9 bases remaining between them. Per germline, CDR1 SNHLY and CDR2 FYNNEI. The CDR3 covers 12 residues. The CDR3 nucleotides read TGTGCCAGCACCGGGATTACCTACGAGCAGTACTTC. Amino acid sequence: CASTGITYEQYF.

The chain joins TRBV18 to TRBJ1-1; perhaps TRBD1 as D (5 bases). The CDR3 runs to 13 residues. V was trimmed by 4 bases and J by 11 bases, leaving 17 bases between them. Germline V gene data show CDR1 as KGHSH and CDR2 as LQKENI. The CDR3 DNA follows: TGTGCCAGCTCACTATACTGGGCCGGGGGGGCTTTCTTT. The encoded protein is CASSLYWAGGAFF.

J is TRBJ1-5 and V is TRBV29-1; D is possibly TRBD1 (6 bases). Germline lookup yields CDR1 SQVTM and CDR2 ANQGSEA. V was clipped by 6 bases and J by 7 bases, with 16 bases between them. There are 13 residues in the CDR3. As DNA, the CDR3 is TGCAGCGTGGCCAGGGGCGAATGGCAGCCCCAGCATTTT. Amino acids: CSVARGEWQPQHF.

V usage is TRBV3-1 (or the pseudogene TRBV3-2) and J usage is TRBJ1-3, with D perhaps TRBD1 (6 bases). V was pared by 1 base and J by 1 base, with 8 bases between. The CDR3 totals 15 residues. CDR1 and CDR2 (germline): LGHDT, YNNKEL (reference sequence). The CDR3 bases are TGTGCCAGCAGCCAAGGGACAGCATCTGGAAACACCATATATTTT. Translation: CASSQGTASGNTIYF.

The V gene is TRBV7-2, the J gene TRBJ2-2, with 10 positions matching TRBD2. Per the germline V gene, CDR1 is SGHTA and CDR2 is FQGNSA. There are 16 residues in the CDR3. V shed 3 bases, J shed 7 bases, and the junction held 8 bases outside the gene matches. CDR3 nucleotides: TGTGCCAGCAGCTTTAGAGCGGGGGGGCCAGGCGGGGAGCTGTTTTTT. It translates to CASSFRAGGPGGELFF.

Note on this clone: Additional DNA sequences in this sample encode the identical CDR3. The rearrangement uses TRBV7-3 and TRBJ1-1; no firm D call. With 2 bases removed from V and 1 base from J, the gap between germline ends came to 5 bases. Germline V CDR1 and CDR2: SGHTA, FQGTGA. This CDR3 has 13 residues. CDR3 amino acids: CASSLSQNTEAFF. CDR3 nucleotides: TGTGCCAGCAGCTTATCCCAGAACACTGAAGCTTTCTTT. Complete variable domain (other parts from reference TRBV7-3 and TRBJ1-1): GAGVSQTPSNKVTEKGKYVELRCDPISGHTALYWYRQSLGQGPEFLIYFQGTGAADDSGLPNDRFFAVRPEGSVSTLKIQRTERGDSAVYLCASSLSQNTEAFFGQGTRLTVV.

The chain employs TRBV10-2 and TRBJ1-4, with 10 positions matching TRBD1. Germline CDR1 WSHSY, CDR2 SAAADI. CDR3 length: 16 residues. Trimming cost V 3 bases and J 7 bases; bases outside gene matches: 8. CDR3 in DNA: TGCGCCAGCAGTGAAACGACAGGGGGCTTGGGTGAAAAACTGTTTTTT. This gives the protein CASSETTGGLGEKLFF.

The chain is built from TRBV6-5 and TRBJ1-2; possibly TRBD1 for D (6 bases). The CDR3 covers 14 residues. The germline V and J ends were trimmed by 7 bases and 8 bases, with 20 bases remaining between them. Germline V CDR1 and CDR2: MNHEY, SVGAGI. CDR3 coding DNA: TGTGCCAGCAACCCGGGGGGGCGACGAGGGGGCTACACCTTC. It codes for CASNPGGRRGGYTF.

This chain links TRBV5-5 with TRBJ2-2; maybe TRBD2 (6 bases). The V gene's germline CDR1 is SGHKS and CDR2 YYEKEE (reference sequence). CDR3 size: 17 residues. Trimming shortened V by 0 bases and J by 5 bases, and 17 bases separated the two germline ends. The CDR3 DNA is TGTGCCAGCAGCTTGGTGGGTCGTGGGGAGGCGACCGGGGAGCTGTTTTTT. Translated: CASSLVGRGEATGELFF.

This chain connects TRBV29-1 to TRBJ1-1; 7 bases match TRBD1. The junction had 8 bases not matched to a gene; V was cut back by 6 bases and J by 4 bases. This CDR3 contains 13 residues. The germline CDR1 and CDR2 sequences are SQVTM and ANQGSEA. CDR3 in amino acids: CSVGGAGGTEAFF. CDR3 nucleotide sequence: TGCAGCGTAGGGGGCGCGGGAGGCACTGAAGCTTTCTTT.

The gene calls are TRBV23-1 and TRBJ2-2, with TRBD1 matching over 9 bases. TRBV23-1 is assigned to the ORF class and has an uncertain function. J lost 4 bases, V lost 4 bases, and 10 bases had no gene match. There are 17 residues in the CDR3. The CDR3 DNA sequence: TGCGCCAGCAGTCGTCCGGGACAGGGCTACGGCACCGGGGAGCTGTTTTTT. Translating gives CASSRPGQGYGTGELFF.

The CDR3 here is CASTRRVTEAFF. The DNA of the CDR3 is TGTGCCAGCACCAGGCGGGTCACTGAAGCTTTCTTT. J is TRBJ1-1 and V is TRBV6-5; the D is unclear. The germline gives CDR1 MNHEY, CDR2 SVGAGI. CDR3 length: 12 amino acids. Trimming removed 7 bases at V and 4 bases at J, with 10 bases between.